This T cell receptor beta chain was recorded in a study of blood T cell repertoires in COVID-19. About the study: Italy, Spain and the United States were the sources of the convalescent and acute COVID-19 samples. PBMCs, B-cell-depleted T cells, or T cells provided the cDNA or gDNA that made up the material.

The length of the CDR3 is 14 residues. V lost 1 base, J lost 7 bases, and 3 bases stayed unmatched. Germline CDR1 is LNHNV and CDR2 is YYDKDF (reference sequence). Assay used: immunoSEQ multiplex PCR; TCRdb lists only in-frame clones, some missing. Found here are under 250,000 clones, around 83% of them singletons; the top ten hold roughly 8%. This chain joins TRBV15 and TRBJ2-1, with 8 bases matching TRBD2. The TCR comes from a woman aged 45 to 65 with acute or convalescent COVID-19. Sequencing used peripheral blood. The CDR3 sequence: CATSRGAGVNEQFF. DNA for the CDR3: TGTGCCACCAGCAGAGGAGCGGGAGTGAATGAGCAGTTCTTC.